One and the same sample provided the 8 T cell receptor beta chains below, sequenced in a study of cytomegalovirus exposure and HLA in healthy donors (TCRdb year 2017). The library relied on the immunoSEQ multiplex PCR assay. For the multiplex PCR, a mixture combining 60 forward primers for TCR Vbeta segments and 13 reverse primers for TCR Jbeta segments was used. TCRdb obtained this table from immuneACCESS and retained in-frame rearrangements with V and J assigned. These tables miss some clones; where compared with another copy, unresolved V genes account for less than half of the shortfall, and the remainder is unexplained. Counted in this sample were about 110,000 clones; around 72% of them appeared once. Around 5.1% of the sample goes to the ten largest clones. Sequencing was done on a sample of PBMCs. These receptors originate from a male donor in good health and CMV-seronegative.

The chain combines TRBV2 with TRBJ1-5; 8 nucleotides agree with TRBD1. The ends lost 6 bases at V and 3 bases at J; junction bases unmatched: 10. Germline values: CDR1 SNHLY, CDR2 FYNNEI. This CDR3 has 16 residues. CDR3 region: CASSGTGGHSNQPQHF. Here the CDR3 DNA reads TGTGCCAGCAGCGGCACAGGGGGGCATTCCAATCAGCCCCAGCATTTT.

CDR3 DNA: TGTGCCAGCTCACAGGGGCAGGACGGGGAGCTGTTTTTT. This sequence encodes CASSQGQDGELFF. The V gene is TRBV18, the J gene TRBJ2-2; tentative D call: TRBD1 (5 bases). The V and J ends lost 4 bases and 7 bases respectively, with 10 bases between them. Per the germline V gene, CDR1 is KGHSH and CDR2 is LQKENI. This CDR3 is 13 amino acids long.

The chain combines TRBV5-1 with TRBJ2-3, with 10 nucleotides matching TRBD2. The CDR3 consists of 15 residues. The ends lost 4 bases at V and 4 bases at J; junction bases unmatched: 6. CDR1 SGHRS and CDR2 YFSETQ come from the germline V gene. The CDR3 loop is CASSPLGTSADTQYF. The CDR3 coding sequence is TGCGCCAGCAGCCCTTTGGGGACTAGCGCAGATACGCAGTATTTT.

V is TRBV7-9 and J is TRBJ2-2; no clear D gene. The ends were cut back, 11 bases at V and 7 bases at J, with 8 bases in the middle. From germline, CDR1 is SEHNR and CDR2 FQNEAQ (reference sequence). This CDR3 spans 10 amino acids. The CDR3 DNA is TGTGCCGCTACGCGCGGGGAGCTGTTTTTT. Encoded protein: CAATRGELFF.

The CDR3 DNA reads as TGTGCCAGCAGTGGGACAGGCGGCGGTCAGCCCCAGCATTTT. Encoded protein: CASSGTGGGQPQHF. The chain carries TRBV2 and TRBJ1-5; 7 bases align to TRBD1. This CDR3 is 14 amino acids long. CDR1 SNHLY and CDR2 FYNNEI come from the germline V gene. After removal of 4 bases from V and 6 bases from J, the junction contained 6 bases not matched to a gene.

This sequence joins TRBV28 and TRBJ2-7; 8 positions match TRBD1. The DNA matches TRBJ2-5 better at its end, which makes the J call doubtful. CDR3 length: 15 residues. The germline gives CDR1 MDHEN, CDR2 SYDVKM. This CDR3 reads CASSRDRGVVETQYF. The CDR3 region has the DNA TGTGCCAGCAGCCGCGACAGGGGAGTGGTGGAGACCCAGTACTTC.

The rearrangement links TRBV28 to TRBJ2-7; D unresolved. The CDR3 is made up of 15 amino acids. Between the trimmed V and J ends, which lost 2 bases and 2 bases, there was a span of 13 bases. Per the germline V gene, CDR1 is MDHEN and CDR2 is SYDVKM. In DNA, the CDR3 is TGTGCCAGCAGTTTACAGGTGAACTTACCCTACGAGCAGTACTTC. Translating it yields CASSLQVNLPYEQYF.

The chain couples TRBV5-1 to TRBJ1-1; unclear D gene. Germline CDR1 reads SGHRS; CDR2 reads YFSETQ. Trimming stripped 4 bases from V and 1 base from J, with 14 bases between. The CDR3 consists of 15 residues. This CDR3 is CASSPASPKNTEAFF. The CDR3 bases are TGCGCCAGCAGCCCAGCGTCTCCAAAGAACACTGAAGCTTTCTTT.